Sequencing of this T cell receptor (beta chain) was carried out in a study of cytomegalovirus exposure and HLA in healthy donors. The CDR3 is made up of 16 amino acids. Germline assignment: CDR1 SEHNR and CDR2 FQNEAQ (reference sequence). General observations from the study: In a later analysis, TCR association rates varied by HLA locus: DRB1 most, HLA-C fewest. An analysis that was carried out later associated 15,000 to 20,000 TCR beta sequences with HLA alleles at 0.05 false discovery rate.

In the case of this clone: Its specificity is unknown. One end of the junction does not line up with germline, which may come from a read error.

PCR primers comprised 60 Vbeta and 13 Jbeta primers. Using immunoSEQ multiplex PCR, the repertoire was profiled, and TCRdb retains in-frame clones only, with some absent. The repertoire holds some 100,000 clones, with roughly 88% as singletons. The origin of this receptor is a woman aged 18-29 years in good health and CMV-seronegative. The chain uses TRBV7-9 and TRBJ2-7; D is possibly TRBD1 (6 bases). Sequencing was done on a sample of PBMCs. In DNA, the CDR3 is TGTTCCAGCAGCCCCCCGACAGGCTTATACTCCTACGAGCAGTACTTC. Translating it yields CSSSPPTGLYSYEQYF.